This T cell receptor beta chain came from a study of breast tumors, draining lymph nodes, adjacent tissues. The lymph nodes were axillary draining lymph nodes from breast cancer patients. This clonotype appeared many times. Its cognate antigen is unknown. V shed 6 bases, J shed 5 bases, and the junction held 4 bases outside the gene matches. Germline V gene lookup returns CDR1 SQVTM and CDR2 ANQGSEA. There are 13 residues in the CDR3. Study observations and caveats: Most tumor T cells seemingly derive from lymph node, then expand in tumor. Tumor and nontumor repertoires were significantly more similar in luminal-like than in basal-like breast cancer. The lymph node origin of tumor T cells was framed as consistent with a hypothesis, not demonstrated. Tumor TCR diversity was below lymph nodes but above nontumor tissue.

TCRdb used MiXCR to reprocess the multiplex PCR reads, holding one entry per CDR3 protein. The table includes roughly 130,000 distinct CDR3 sequences, 20% detected once. The sequence was obtained from a female donor with breast cancer. Some clones in this sample may be carry-over from other donors' samples. This sequence joins TRBV29-1 and TRBJ1-3; 10 bases are a match to TRBD1. Sequencing was done on a sample of axillary lymph node tissue. This CDR3 reads CSVLDRGRNTIYF. The CDR3 nucleotides are TGCAGCGTCTTGGACAGGGGGAGAAACACCATATATTTT.